The clone carrying this TCR beta chain appeared many times. V was trimmed by 1 base and J by 7 bases, leaving 5 bases between them. CDR1 and CDR2 (germline): SGHDT, YYEEEE. The CDR3 consists of 11 residues. This sample is drawn from a study of prognosis after radiotherapy for stage I lung cancer. Other malignancies, prior chemotherapy and prior radiotherapy were absent in all patients, each of whom was node-negative on CT and PET/CT. Blood was drawn (about 6 milliliters of peripheral blood) at each of two time points. Multiplex PCR in two rounds served to amplify TCR beta CDR3 from genomic DNA. The authors ran first-round PCR with primers specific to each TRBV and TRBJ gene. Each CDR3 protein gets one entry after TCRdb re-called the multiplex PCR reads with MiXCR. The sample lists 8,500 or so distinct CDR3 sequences, 55% to 65% occurring once.

The sequence derives from a donor over 45 with non-small cell lung cancer. This chain joins TRBV5-6 and TRBJ1-2, with D uncertain. Sequenced material: PBMCs, taken before or after stereotactic body radiation therapy (not recorded which). CDR3 nucleotides: TGTGCCAGCAGCTTGCAAGTTGGCTACACCTTC. Translated, it gives CASSLQVGYTF.